What follows describes a single TCR beta chain. The data were obtained in a study of shared T cell receptors in the human thymus. The CDR3 covers 11 residues. The ends were cut back, 6 bases at V and 4 bases at J, with 8 bases in the middle. Germline lookup yields CDR1 DFQATT and CDR2 SNEGSKA (reference sequence). Repertoires were generated with immunoSEQ multiplex PCR, while TCRdb's copy carries only in-frame clones and drops some. Of about 660,000 clones in the sample, 87% were seen once. The same sample was also used in a study of human thymus T cells. From that paper: The sample donors, healthy Finnish infants, were having corrective surgery for congenital heart defects. The study used thymus tissue resected during corrective heart surgery. Within thymic and blood repertoires, V and J gene usage appeared to be biased. Related research reported highly overlapping thymic repertoires among unrelated individuals.

This TCR derives from a boy under three years old with a congenital heart defect. What was sequenced was thymocytes. J is TRBJ2-3 and V is TRBV20-1, with a tentative D call TRBD2 (5 bases). The CDR3 nucleotides read TGCAGTGCACCCGGGGCAGATACGCAGTATTTT. It specifies CSAPGADTQYF.